The rows below give T cell receptor beta chains drawn from one sample of a study of blood T cell repertoires in COVID-19. Some clones are missing from TCRdb's copy, which holds only in-frame ones; the method was immunoSEQ multiplex PCR. Of about 270,000 clones listed, around four fifths were seen once; the top ten hold 9.4%. Sample: peripheral blood. The receptors here all came from a woman aged 45-65 years who had recovered from COVID-19. Both conserved end residues are part of each CDR3. D genes are given only for firm matches. A row's size may be missing; if present it is once, few, many or a size class.

clone size	D gene	J gene	V gene	CDR3 DNA	CDR3 protein
-	TRBD2	TRBJ2-3	TRBV27	TGTGCCAGCAGTCGGGGGGAGGGCACAGATACGCAGTATTTT	CASSRGEGTDTQYF
-	TRBD1	TRBJ2-5	TRBV5-1	TGCGCCAGCAATAATAACAGGGGCCGAATGGAGACCCAGTACTTC	CASNNNRGRMETQYF
once	TRBD1	TRBJ1-2	TRBV6-4	TGTGCCAGCAGTCCGGGACAGGGGGCGCGGGGCTACACCTTC	CASSPGQGARGYTF
few	-	TRBJ2-3	TRBV28	TGTGCCAGCGGGAGCTTCACAGATACGCAGTATTTT	CASGSFTDTQYF
-	-	TRBJ1-2	TRBV28	TGTGCCAGCAGTTCCGGGACTCGGAACTATGGCTACACCTTC	CASSSGTRNYGYTF
-	TRBD2	TRBJ2-1	TRBV7-9	TGTGCCAGCAGCCCCCTTAGGGGGGCGGGGGGGCAGGATGAGCAGTTCTTC	CASSPLRGAGGQDEQFF
-	TRBD2	TRBJ2-3	TRBV7-7	TGTGCCAGCAGCCGACTAGCGGGAGGGAACACAGATACGCAGTATTTT	CASSRLAGGNTDTQYF
once	TRBD2	TRBJ2-3	TRBV7-6	TGTGCCAGCAGCTCGCCCGGGACTAGCGGGACCAGCACAGATACGCAGTATTTT	CASSSPGTSGTSTDTQYF
once	TRBD1	TRBJ2-7	TRBV6-5	TGTGCCAGCAGTAGTCAGGGGGACGAGCAGTACTTC	CASSSQGDEQYF
-	TRBD1	TRBJ2-7	TRBV18	TGTGCCAGCTCCCCAGGGACAGGGGGAACCTACGAGCAGTACTTC	CASSPGTGGTYEQYF
-	-	TRBJ2-2	TRBV4-1	TGCGCCAGCAGCCAAACCCGCGGGGCCGGGGAGCTGTTTTTT	CASSQTRGAGELFF
once	TRBD1	TRBJ2-3	TRBV11-2	TGTGCCAGCAGCGCTCCGGGACAGGGGATGGGGACAGATACGCAGTATTTT	CASSAPGQGMGTDTQYF
few	-	TRBJ1-2	TRBV6-1	TGTGCCAGCAGTGAGGGAGGGTATGGCTACACCTTC	CASSEGGYGYTF
few	TRBD2	TRBJ2-7	TRBV14	TGTGCCAGCAGCCAAGGGACTAGCGGGGGGTATTCGTCCTACGAGCAGTACTTC	CASSQGTSGGYSSYEQYF
-	TRBD1	TRBJ1-1	TRBV18	TGTGCCAGCTCACGACTCGGGACAGGGAACACTGAAGCTTTCTTT	CASSRLGTGNTEAFF
-	TRBD2	TRBJ2-7	TRBV27	TGTGCCAGCAGCCTCGGGGGGGTATACTACGAGCAGTACTTC	CASSLGGVYYEQYF
-	TRBD2	TRBJ2-1	TRBV25-1	TGTGCCAGCAGTGAATATTCGGGGGGGAGCCGGAATGAGCAGTTCTTC	CASSEYSGGSRNEQFF
few	TRBD1	TRBJ2-5	TRBV4-3	TGCGCCAGCAGCCAAGATTGGGGTGCCACAGGGGTAGGAGAGACCCAGTACTTC	CASSQDWGATGVGETQYF
-	TRBD2	TRBJ2-1	TRBV19	TGTGCCAGTATCCCCAGTAGCGGGAGACACAATGAGCAGTTCTTC	CASIPSSGRHNEQFF
-	TRBD1	TRBJ1-2	TRBV27	TGTGCCAGCAGTTTTTGGGACAGGGGGTCTGGCTACACCTTC	CASSFWDRGSGYTF
-	TRBD1	TRBJ2-2	TRBV18	TGTGCCAGCTCACCGAACAGGGGCCCGAACACCGGGGAGCTGTTTTTT	CASSPNRGPNTGELFF
-	TRBD2	TRBJ2-3	TRBV9	TGTGCCAGCAGCGTTGGGGGTCCGGGGACTAGCGTGGATACGCAGTATTTT	CASSVGGPGTSVDTQYF
-	-	TRBJ2-7	TRBV5-1	TGCGCCAGCAGCCCCGGAGGGGGGGCCTACGAGCAGTACTTC	CASSPGGGAYEQYF
-	-	TRBJ2-7	TRBV7-2	TGTGCCAGCAGCCCTCAGTTGCCCGAGCAGTACTTC	CASSPQLPEQYF
once	TRBD1	TRBJ2-5	TRBV28	TGTGCCAGCAGTCCAGGCGACAGGGGGGAGGAGGAGACCCAGTACTTC	CASSPGDRGEEETQYF
-	TRBD1	TRBJ1-2	TRBV24-1	TGTGCCACCAGTGGAATCGGACAGGGATATGGCTACACCTTC	CATSGIGQGYGYTF
-	-	TRBJ1-1	TRBV18	TGTGCCAGCTCACCGTCACAAACGAACACTGAAGCTTTCTTT	CASSPSQTNTEAFF
-	-	TRBJ1-1	TRBV28	TGTGCCAGCAGTTCCGGGACATTACACACTGAAGCTTTCTTT	CASSSGTLHTEAFF
-	-	TRBJ1-1	TRBV7-2	TGTGCCAGCAGCCTAACACCAGGTCTCGGGGGAGCTTTCTTT	CASSLTPGLGGAFF
-	-	TRBJ2-1	TRBV21-1	TGTGCCAGCAGCGCCCGACAGACTGATTACAATGAGCAGTTCTTC	CASSARQTDYNEQFF
-	TRBD1	TRBJ1-1	TRBV3-1/TRBV3-2	TGTGCCAGCAGCCATCCGAGACAGGGACCGAACACTGAAGCTTTCTTT	CASSHPRQGPNTEAFF
-	-	TRBJ2-7	TRBV4-2	TGTGCCAGCAGCCCCCGGGACACTACCTACGAGCAGTACTTC	CASSPRDTTYEQYF